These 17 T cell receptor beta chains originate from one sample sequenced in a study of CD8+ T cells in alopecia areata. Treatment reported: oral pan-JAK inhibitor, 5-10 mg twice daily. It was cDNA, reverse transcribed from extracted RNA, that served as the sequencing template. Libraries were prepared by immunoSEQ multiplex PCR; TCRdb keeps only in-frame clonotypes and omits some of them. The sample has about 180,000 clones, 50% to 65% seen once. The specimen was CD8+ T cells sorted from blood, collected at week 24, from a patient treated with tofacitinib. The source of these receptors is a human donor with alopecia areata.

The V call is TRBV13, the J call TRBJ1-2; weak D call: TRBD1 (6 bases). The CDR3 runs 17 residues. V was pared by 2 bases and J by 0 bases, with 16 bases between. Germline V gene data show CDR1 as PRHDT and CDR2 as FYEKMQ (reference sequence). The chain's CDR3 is CASSLRGAPTANYGYTF. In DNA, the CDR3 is TGTGCCAGCAGCTTACGGGGGGCCCCAACCGCTAACTATGGCTACACCTTC.

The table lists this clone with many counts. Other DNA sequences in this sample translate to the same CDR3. The CDR3 DNA reads as TGTGCCAGCAGCTTAGACAGGGGTCAGCCCCAGCATTTT. Translated: CASSLDRGQPQHF. The rearrangement links TRBV7-9 to TRBJ1-5, with 7 positions matching TRBD1. Looked up from germline, CDR1 is SEHNR and CDR2 is FQNEAQ (reference sequence). The CDR3 length is 13 residues. With 1 base clipped from V and 6 bases from J, the junction kept 0 bases outside the gene matches.

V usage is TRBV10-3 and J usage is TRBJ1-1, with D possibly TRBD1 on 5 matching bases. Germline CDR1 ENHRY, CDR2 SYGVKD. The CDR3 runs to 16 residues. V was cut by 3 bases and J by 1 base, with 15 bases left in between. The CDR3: CAISDVKRQRNTEAFF. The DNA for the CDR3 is TGTGCCATCAGTGACGTAAAAAGACAGAGGAACACTGAAGCTTTCTTT.

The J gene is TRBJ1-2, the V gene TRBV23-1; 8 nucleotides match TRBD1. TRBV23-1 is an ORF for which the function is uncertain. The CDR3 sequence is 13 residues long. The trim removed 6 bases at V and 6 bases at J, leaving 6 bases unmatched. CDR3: CASRHRGKDGYTF. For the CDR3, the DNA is TGCGCCAGCAGGCACAGGGGGAAGGATGGCTACACCTTC.

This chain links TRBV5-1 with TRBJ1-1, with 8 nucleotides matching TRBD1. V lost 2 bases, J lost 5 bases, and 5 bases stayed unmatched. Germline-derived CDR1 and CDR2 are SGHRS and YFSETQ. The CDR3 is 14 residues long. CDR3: CASSFNQGATEAFF. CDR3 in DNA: TGCGCCAGCAGCTTTAATCAGGGGGCAACTGAAGCTTTCTTT. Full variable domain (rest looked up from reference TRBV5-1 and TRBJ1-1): KAGVTQTPRYLIKTRGQQVTLSCSPISGHRSVSWYQQTPGQGLQFLFEYFSETQRNKGNFPGRFSGRQFSNSRSEMNVSTLELGDSALYLCASSFNQGATEAFFGQGTRLTVV.

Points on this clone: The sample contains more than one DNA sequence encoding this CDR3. CDR3 nucleotides: TGCAGCGTTGCCAGTAACTATGGCTACACCTTC. It yields the protein CSVASNYGYTF. The V and J genes are TRBV29-1 and TRBJ1-2; D gene ambiguous. Trimming took off 4 bases at V and 1 base at J, with 4 bases between the two ends. The germline V gene encodes CDR1 SQVTM and CDR2 ANQGSEA. The CDR3 is made up of 11 amino acids.

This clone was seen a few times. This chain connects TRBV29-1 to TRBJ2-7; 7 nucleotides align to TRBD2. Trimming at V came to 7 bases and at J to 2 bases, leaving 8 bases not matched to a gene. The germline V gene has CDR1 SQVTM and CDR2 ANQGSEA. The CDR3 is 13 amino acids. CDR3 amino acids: CSASGEGTYEQYF. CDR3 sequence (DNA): TGCAGCGCCTCCGGGGAGGGGACCTACGAGCAGTACTTC.

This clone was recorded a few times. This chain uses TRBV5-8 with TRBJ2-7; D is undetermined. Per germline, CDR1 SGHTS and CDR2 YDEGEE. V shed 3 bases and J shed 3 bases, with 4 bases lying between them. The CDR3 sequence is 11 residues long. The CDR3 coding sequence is TGTGCCAGCAGCTGGAGCTACGAGCAGTACTTC. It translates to CASSWSYEQYF.

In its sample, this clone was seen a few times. The CDR3 is CASSLANQPQHF. DNA for the CDR3: TGTGCCAGCAGCTTAGCCAATCAGCCCCAGCATTTT. This chain joins TRBV7-9 and TRBJ1-5; D is undetermined. Per germline, CDR1 SEHNR and CDR2 FQNEAQ (reference sequence). The length of the CDR3 is 12 residues. The germline V and J ends were trimmed by 0 bases and 3 bases, with 0 bases remaining between them.

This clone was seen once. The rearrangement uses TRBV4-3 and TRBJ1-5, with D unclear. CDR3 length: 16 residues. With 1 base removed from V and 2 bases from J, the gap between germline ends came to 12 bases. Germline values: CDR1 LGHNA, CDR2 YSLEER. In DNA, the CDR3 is TGCGCCAGCAGCCAAGTGTTAGGGTCGGGCAATCAGCCCCAGCATTTT. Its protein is CASSQVLGSGNQPQHF.

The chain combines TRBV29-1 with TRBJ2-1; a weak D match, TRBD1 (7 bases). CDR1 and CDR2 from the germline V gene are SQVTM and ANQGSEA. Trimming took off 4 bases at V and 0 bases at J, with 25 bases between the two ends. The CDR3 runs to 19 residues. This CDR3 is CSVGGGEVTGTRSYNEQFF. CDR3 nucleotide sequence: TGCAGCGTTGGAGGGGGCGAAGTAACGGGGACTCGCTCCTACAATGAGCAGTTCTTC.

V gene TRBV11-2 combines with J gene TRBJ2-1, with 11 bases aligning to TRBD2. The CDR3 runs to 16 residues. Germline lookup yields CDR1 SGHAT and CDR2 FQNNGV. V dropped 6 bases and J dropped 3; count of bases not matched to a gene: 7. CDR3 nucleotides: TGTGCCAGCAGTTCGTCTAGCGGGGGGATCTACAATGAGCAGTTCTTC. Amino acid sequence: CASSSSSGGIYNEQFF.

The CDR3 DNA follows: TGCAGCATCAGGGGTTCCAATGAGCAGTTCTTC. Amino acids: CSIRGSNEQFF. The chain combines TRBV29-1 with TRBJ2-1, with a possible D match to TRBD1 (6 bases). Germline V gene data show CDR1 as SQVTM and CDR2 as ANQGSEA. V was shortened by 8 bases and J by 6 bases, with 11 bases between the two germline ends. The CDR3 totals 11 residues.

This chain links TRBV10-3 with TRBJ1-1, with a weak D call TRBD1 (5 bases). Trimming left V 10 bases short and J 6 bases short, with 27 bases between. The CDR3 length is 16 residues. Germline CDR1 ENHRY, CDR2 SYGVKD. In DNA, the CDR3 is TGTGCCAGCAGAGCCGCCGGGGGGGACCCGGGACCTGAAGCTTTCTTT. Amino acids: CASRAAGGDPGPEAFF.

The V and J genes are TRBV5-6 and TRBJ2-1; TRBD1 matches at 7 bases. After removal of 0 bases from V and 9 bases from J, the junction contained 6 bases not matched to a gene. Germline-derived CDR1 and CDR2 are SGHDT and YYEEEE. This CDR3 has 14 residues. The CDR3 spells CASSLGTAGGEQFF. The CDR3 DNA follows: TGTGCCAGCAGCTTGGGTACGGCAGGGGGTGAGCAGTTCTTC.

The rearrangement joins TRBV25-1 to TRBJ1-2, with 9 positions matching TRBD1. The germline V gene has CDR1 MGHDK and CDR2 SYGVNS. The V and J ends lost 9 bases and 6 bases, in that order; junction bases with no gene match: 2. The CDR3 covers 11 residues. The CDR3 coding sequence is TGTGCCAGTCGACAGGGGGATGGCTACACCTTC. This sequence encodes CASRQGDGYTF.

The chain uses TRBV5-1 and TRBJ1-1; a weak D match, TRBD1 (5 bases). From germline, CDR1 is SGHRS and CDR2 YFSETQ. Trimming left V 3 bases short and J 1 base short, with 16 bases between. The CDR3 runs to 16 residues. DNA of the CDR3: TGCGCCAGCAGCTGGACCAGGGACGGTTCGAACACTGAAGCTTTCTTT. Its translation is CASSWTRDGSNTEAFF.